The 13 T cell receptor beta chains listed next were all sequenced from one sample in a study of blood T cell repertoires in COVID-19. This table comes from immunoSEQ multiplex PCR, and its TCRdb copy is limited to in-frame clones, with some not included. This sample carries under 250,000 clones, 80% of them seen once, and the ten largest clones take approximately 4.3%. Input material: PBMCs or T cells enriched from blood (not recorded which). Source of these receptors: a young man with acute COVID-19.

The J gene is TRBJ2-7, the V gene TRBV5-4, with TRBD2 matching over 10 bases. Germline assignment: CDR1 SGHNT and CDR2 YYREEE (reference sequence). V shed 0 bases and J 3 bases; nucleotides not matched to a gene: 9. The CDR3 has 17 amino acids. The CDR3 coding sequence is TGTGCCAGCAGCTTGGCCCAAGGACTAGCGGCACACTACGAGCAGTACTTC. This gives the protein CASSLAQGLAAHYEQYF.

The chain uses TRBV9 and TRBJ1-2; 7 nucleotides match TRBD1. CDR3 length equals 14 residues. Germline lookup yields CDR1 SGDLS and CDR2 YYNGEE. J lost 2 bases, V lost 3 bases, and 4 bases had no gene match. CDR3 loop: CASSASDRNYGYTF. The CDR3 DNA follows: TGTGCCAGCAGCGCGTCGGACAGGAACTATGGCTACACCTTC. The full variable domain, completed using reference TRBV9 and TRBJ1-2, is DSGVTQTPKHLITATGQRVTLRCSPRSGDLSVYWYQQSLDQGLQFLIQYYNGEERAKGNILERFSAQQFPDLHSELNLSSLELGDSALYFCASSASDRNYGYTFGSGTRLTVV.

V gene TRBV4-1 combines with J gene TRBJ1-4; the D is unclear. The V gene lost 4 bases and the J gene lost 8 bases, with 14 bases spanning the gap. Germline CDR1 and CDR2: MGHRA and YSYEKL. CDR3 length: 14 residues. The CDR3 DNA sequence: TGCGCCAGCAGCCGCGAAGAGCGGGCGGAAAAACTGTTTTTT. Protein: CASSREERAEKLFF.

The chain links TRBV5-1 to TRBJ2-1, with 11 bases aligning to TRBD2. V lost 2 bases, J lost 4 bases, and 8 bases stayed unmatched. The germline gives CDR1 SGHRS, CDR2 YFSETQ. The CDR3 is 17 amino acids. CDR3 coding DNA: TGCGCCAGCAGCTTCCCTAGCGGGGGGCTAATATACAATGAGCAGTTCTTC. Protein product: CASSFPSGGLIYNEQFF.

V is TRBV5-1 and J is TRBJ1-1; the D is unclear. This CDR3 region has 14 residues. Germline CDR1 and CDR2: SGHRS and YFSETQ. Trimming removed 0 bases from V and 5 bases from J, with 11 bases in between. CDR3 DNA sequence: TGCGCCAGCAGCTTGGTTTCAGGTCAGACTGAAGCTTTCTTT. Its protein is CASSLVSGQTEAFF.

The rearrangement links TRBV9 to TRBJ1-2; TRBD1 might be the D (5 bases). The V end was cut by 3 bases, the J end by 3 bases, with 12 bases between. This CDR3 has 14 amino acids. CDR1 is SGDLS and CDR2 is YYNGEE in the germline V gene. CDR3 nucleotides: TGTGCCAGCAGCGGGGGACTGTCGGACTATGGCTACACCTTC. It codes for CASSGGLSDYGYTF.

The CDR3 region is CASSAKAGLNTGELFF. The CDR3 DNA reads as TGTGCCAGCAGTGCCAAAGCGGGCTTGAACACCGGGGAGCTGTTTTTT. The J gene is TRBJ2-2, the V gene TRBV6-1, with D maybe TRBD2 (6 bases). Looked up from germline, CDR1 is MNHNS and CDR2 is SASEGT. The V end lost 4 bases, the J end lost 1 base, and 13 bases lay between the germline ends. The CDR3 has 16 amino acids.

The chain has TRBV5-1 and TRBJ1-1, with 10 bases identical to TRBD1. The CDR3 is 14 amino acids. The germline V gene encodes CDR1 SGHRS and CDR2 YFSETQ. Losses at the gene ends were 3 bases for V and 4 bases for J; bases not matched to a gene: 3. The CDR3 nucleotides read TGCGCCAGCAGCTCGACAGGGGGCAGCACTGAAGCTTTCTTT. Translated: CASSSTGGSTEAFF.

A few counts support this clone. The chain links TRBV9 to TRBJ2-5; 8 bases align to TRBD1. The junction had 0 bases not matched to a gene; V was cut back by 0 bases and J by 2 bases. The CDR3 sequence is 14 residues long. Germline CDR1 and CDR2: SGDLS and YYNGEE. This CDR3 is CASSVGTGQETQYF. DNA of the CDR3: TGTGCCAGCAGCGTAGGGACAGGGCAAGAGACCCAGTACTTC.

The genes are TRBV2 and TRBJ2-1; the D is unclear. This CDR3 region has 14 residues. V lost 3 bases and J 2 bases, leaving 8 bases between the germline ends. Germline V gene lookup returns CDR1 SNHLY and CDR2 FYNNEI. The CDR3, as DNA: TGTGCCAGCAGTGACAGGTCCGCCTACAATGAGCAGTTCTTC. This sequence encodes CASSDRSAYNEQFF.

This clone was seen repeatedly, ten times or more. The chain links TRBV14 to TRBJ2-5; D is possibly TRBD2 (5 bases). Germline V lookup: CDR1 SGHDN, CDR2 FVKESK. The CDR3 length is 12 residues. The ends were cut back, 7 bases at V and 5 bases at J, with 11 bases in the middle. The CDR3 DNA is TGTGCCAGCAACCACGGGGTGGAGACCCAGTACTTC. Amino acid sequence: CASNHGVETQYF.

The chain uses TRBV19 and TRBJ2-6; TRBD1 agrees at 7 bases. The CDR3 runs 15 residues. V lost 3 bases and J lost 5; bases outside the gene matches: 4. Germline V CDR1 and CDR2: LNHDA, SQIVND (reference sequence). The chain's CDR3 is CASSMGQLWANVLTF. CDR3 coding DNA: TGTGCCAGTAGTATGGGACAGCTCTGGGCCAACGTCCTGACTTTC.

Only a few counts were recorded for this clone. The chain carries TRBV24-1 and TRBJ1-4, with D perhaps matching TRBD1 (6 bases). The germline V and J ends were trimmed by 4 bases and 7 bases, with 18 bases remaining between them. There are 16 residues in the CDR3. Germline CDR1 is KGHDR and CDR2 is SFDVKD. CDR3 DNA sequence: TGTGCCACCAGTGAGCCCACACCAGGGGAAGGTGAAAAACTGTTTTTT. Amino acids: CATSEPTPGEGEKLFF.